The clone carrying this T cell receptor (beta chain) has just one count. The antigen is unknown. This record comes from a study of cytomegalovirus exposure and HLA in healthy donors. Whole-study findings and limits: In an earlier analysis, in some 600 donors, most V segments appeared productive either ~87% or ~30% of the time.

The CDR3 totals 19 residues. Germline CDR1 KGHSH, CDR2 LQKENI. J lost 0 bases, V lost 0 bases, and 11 bases had no gene match. With 60 Vbeta and 13 Jbeta primers, the PCR was carried out. Measured with immunoSEQ multiplex PCR; TCRdb has only the in-frame clones, and not every one. The repertoire holds about 140,000 clones, with around three quarters as singletons. V usage is TRBV18 and J usage is TRBJ1-1, with TRBD1 matching over 9 bases. This TCR was sampled from a man under 40 in good health and CMV-seronegative. Sequencing was done on a sample of PBMCs. The CDR3 sequence: CASSPPSTGGFTLNTEAFF. CDR3 DNA sequence: TGTGCCAGCTCACCACCTTCAACAGGGGGCTTTACCCTGAACACTGAAGCTTTCTTT. Complete variable domain (other parts from reference TRBV18 and TRBJ1-1): NAGVMQNPRHLVRRRGQEARLRCSPMKGHSHVYWYRQLPEEGLKFMVYLQKENIIDESGMPKERFSAEFPKEGPSILRIQQVVRGDSAAYFCASSPPSTGGFTLNTEAFFGQGTRLTVV.